Below are 25 T cell receptor beta chains sequenced from a single sample in a study of early T cells in non-severe SARS-CoV-2 infection. TCRdb redid the calling of the 5' RACE reads with MiXCR, one entry per CDR3 protein. The repertoire holds 50,000 to 65,000 distinct CDR3 sequences, with over 20% as singletons. The material sequenced was whole blood, taken at baseline. The receptors here all came from an adult who was a healthcare worker with PCR-confirmed SARS-CoV-2 infection or an uninfected control (not recorded which).

The chain carries TRBV11-2 and TRBJ2-3; 9 bases fit TRBD2. CDR1 and CDR2 from the germline V gene are SGHAT and FQNNGV. The J segment lost 2 bases and the V segment lost 2 bases, leaving 8 bases of the junction unmatched. CDR3 length: 17 residues. In DNA form, the CDR3 reads TGTGCCAGCAGCTTAAATAGAGCGGGGGGACACACAGATACGCAGTATTTT. It translates to CASSLNRAGGHTDTQYF.

This clonotype was seen many times. This sequence joins TRBV7-9 and TRBJ1-1; D remains ambiguous. V was shortened by 8 bases and J by 0 bases, with 10 bases between the two germline ends. The CDR3 consists of 13 residues. Germline assignment: CDR1 SEHNR and CDR2 FQNEAQ (reference sequence). Here the CDR3 reads CASGGSLNTEAFF. The CDR3 coding sequence is TGTGCCAGCGGAGGGAGCTTGAACACTGAAGCTTTCTTT.

The chain uses TRBV6-1 and TRBJ1-5; no clear D. The CDR3 has 9 residues. CDR1 is MNHNS and CDR2 is SASEGT in the germline V gene. V gave up 7 bases and J gave up 15 bases, with 10 bases separating them. CDR3 region: CASIRIRHF. The CDR3 coding sequence is TGTGCCAGCATTCGAATACGGCATTTT.

This clonotype was counted a few times. Because the CDR3's place on the DNA is in doubt, the DNA is left out and the CDR3 is given as listed by TCRdb. This chain links TRBV2 with TRBJ2-6; the D call of TRBD2 is as the table states it, not checked on the DNA. The CDR3 extends over 15 residues, inclusive of both ends. Looked up from germline, CDR1 is SNHLY and CDR2 is FYNNEI. CDR3: CASSDRTFGANVLTF.

This clonotype was recorded only once. The chain carries TRBV4-1 and TRBJ2-2; the D is unclear. Deletions cut 3 bases from V and 3 bases from J, with 5 bases between. The length of the CDR3 is 13 residues. The germline gives CDR1 MGHRA, CDR2 YSYEKL. In DNA form, the CDR3 reads TGCGCCAGCAGCCAGTATGACACCGGGGAGCTGTTTTTT. This sequence encodes CASSQYDTGELFF.

The chain combines TRBV5-1 with TRBJ2-7; D uncertain. Per germline, CDR1 SGHRS and CDR2 YFSETQ. The CDR3 has 13 amino acids. V lost 4 bases to trimming and J lost 3 bases, with 11 bases between them. CDR3: CASSTSMGYEQYF. The CDR3 nucleotides are TGCGCCAGCAGCACCTCGATGGGCTACGAGCAGTACTTC.

This clonotype was detected only a few times. The chain is built from TRBV18 and TRBJ1-4; D not resolved. Per germline, CDR1 KGHSH and CDR2 LQKENI. Trimming left V 1 base short and J 7 bases short, with 10 bases between. The CDR3 contains 14 residues. The CDR3 coding sequence is TGTGCCAGCTCACCACAGGGCGAGAGTGAAAAACTGTTTTTT. Translating gives CASSPQGESEKLFF.

This clonotype came up a few times. The V and J genes are TRBV7-2 and TRBJ2-5; D ambiguous. The CDR3 has 14 amino acids. The germline gives CDR1 SGHTA, CDR2 FQGNSA. The V and J ends lost 1 base and 1 base respectively, with 7 bases between them. For the CDR3, the DNA is TGTGCCAGCAGCTTAGACCAGCTCCAAGAGACCCAGTACTTC. Amino acids: CASSLDQLQETQYF.

This chain links TRBV2 with TRBJ2-2; unclear D gene. V dropped 8 bases and J dropped 4 bases, with 17 bases sitting between them. Germline lookup yields CDR1 SNHLY and CDR2 FYNNEI. The CDR3 sequence is 15 residues long. CDR3 coding DNA: TGTGCCAGCGGACGTGAGGCCAGGAGCACCGGGGAGCTGTTTTTT. Protein sequence: CASGREARSTGELFF.

The CDR3 loop reads CASSWPEGYGYTF. The CDR3 nucleotides are TGCGCCAGCAGTTGGCCGGAGGGCTATGGCTACACCTTC. The chain recombines TRBV5-1 with TRBJ1-2; D unclear. CDR3 length: 13 amino acids. Trimming shortened V by 5 bases and J by 4 bases, and 12 bases separated the two germline ends. The germline gives CDR1 SGHRS, CDR2 YFSETQ.

The chain links TRBV25-1 to TRBJ2-7; 8 bases are a match to TRBD1. Germline V CDR1 and CDR2: MGHDK, SYGVNS. V lost 5 bases to trimming and J lost 3 bases; unmatched junction nucleotides: 6. The CDR3 contains 14 residues. CDR3 loop: CASSHTGGSYEQYF. CDR3 DNA sequence: TGTGCCAGCAGTCACACAGGGGGTAGCTACGAGCAGTACTTC.

This clonotype showed up just a few times. The V gene is TRBV7-6, the J gene TRBJ2-2; D possibly corresponds to TRBD2 (5 bases). V was shortened by 4 bases and J by 4 bases, with 16 bases between the two germline ends. Germline values: CDR1 SGHVS, CDR2 FNYEAQ. There are 16 residues in the CDR3. The CDR3 spells CASSSTSSTGTGELFF. In nucleotides, the CDR3 is TGTGCCAGCAGCTCAACTAGTTCTACTGGCACCGGGGAGCTGTTTTTT. The full variable domain, with the rest looked up from reference TRBV7-6 and TRBJ2-2, is GAGVSQSPRYKVTKRGQDVALRCDPISGHVSLYWYRQALGQGPEFLTYFNYEAQQDKSGLPNDRFSAERPEGSISTLTIQRTEQRDSAMYRCASSSTSSTGTGELFFGEGSRLTVL.

The chain carries TRBV3-1 and TRBJ2-1; D is unclear. Germline V gene lookup returns CDR1 LGHDT and CDR2 YNNKEL (reference sequence). V was pared by 0 bases and J by 7 bases, with 7 bases between. This CDR3 has 13 amino acids. The CDR3 coding sequence is TGTGCCAGCAGCCAAGACCTCAGTAATGAGCAGTTCTTC. As protein: CASSQDLSNEQFF.

The chain combines TRBV20-1 with TRBJ1-5; the D gene is possibly TRBD1 (5 bases). Trimming left V 0 bases short and J 5 bases short, with 17 bases between. The CDR3 has 16 amino acids. From germline, CDR1 is DFQATT and CDR2 SNEGSKA (reference sequence). Here the CDR3 reads CSARDRGVALHQPQHF. The CDR3 DNA sequence: TGCAGTGCTAGAGATCGAGGGGTGGCTTTGCATCAGCCCCAGCATTTT.

This chain joins TRBV27 and TRBJ2-1, with D possibly matching TRBD1 (5 bases). The CDR3 has 12 amino acids. Trimming stripped 9 bases from V and 7 bases from J, with 13 bases between. Germline CDR1 MNHEY, CDR2 SMNVEV (reference sequence). The CDR3 DNA reads as TGTGCCAGTAGTCAAAGGGGAAATGAGCAGTTCTTC. Its protein product is CASSQRGNEQFF.

This rearrangement joins TRBV10-2 to TRBJ2-7; D is perhaps TRBD2 (7 bases). Between the trimmed V and J ends, which lost 7 bases and 2 bases, there was a span of 15 bases. The CDR3 covers 14 residues. Germline assignment: CDR1 WSHSY and CDR2 SAAADI. In DNA, the CDR3 is TGCGCCAGCAAGTTGGGGGGGCTGACCTACGAGCAGTACTTC. Translated: CASKLGGLTYEQYF.

This clonotype was counted only a few times. The chain recombines TRBV3-1 with TRBJ1-3; D is unresolved. Germline loops: CDR1 LGHDT, CDR2 YNNKEL (reference sequence). This CDR3 contains 14 residues. The V end was cut by 2 bases, the J end by 0 bases, with 5 bases between. In nucleotides, the CDR3 is TGTGCCAGCAGCCAAATGGGCTCTGGAAACACCATATATTTT. Translation gives CASSQMGSGNTIYF.

This chain links TRBV7-9 with TRBJ2-3, with D possibly TRBD1 on 6 matching bases. The CDR3 length is 17 residues. The ends were cut back, 5 bases at V and 0 bases at J, with 18 bases in the middle. The germline CDR1 and CDR2 sequences are SEHNR and FQNEAQ (reference sequence). This CDR3 reads CASSASIYRVSTDTQYF. The CDR3 DNA sequence: TGTGCCAGCAGCGCTTCCATCTACAGGGTTAGCACAGATACGCAGTATTTT.

The sample holds a few counts of this clonotype. The V and J genes are TRBV11-2 and TRBJ2-1; D gene ambiguous. Trimming pared 5 bases from V and 6 bases from J, leaving 8 bases between. The CDR3 has 12 residues. The germline gives CDR1 SGHAT, CDR2 FQNNGV. The CDR3 DNA reads TGTGCCAGCAGCCCCGACCTCAATGAGCAGTTCTTC. Protein product: CASSPDLNEQFF.

This clonotype was counted between two and nine times. The chain carries TRBV3-1 and TRBJ1-1; TRBD1 aligns across 8 bases. With V trimmed by 3 bases and J by 8 bases, 8 bases remained unmatched. This CDR3 contains 14 residues. Germline CDR1 reads LGHDT; CDR2 reads YNNKEL (reference sequence). Here the CDR3 reads CASSHRTGLLEAFF. The DNA for the CDR3 is TGTGCCAGCAGCCACAGGACAGGGCTCTTAGAAGCTTTCTTT.

The chain links TRBV9 to TRBJ1-1; 7 bases match TRBD1. CDR3 length equals 14 residues. CDR1 is SGDLS and CDR2 is YYNGEE in the germline V gene. V trimming: 1 base; J trimming: 4 bases; junction bases outside the gene matches: 4. CDR3 protein: CASSVSGGGTEAFF. CDR3 sequence (DNA): TGTGCCAGCAGCGTATCAGGGGGTGGCACTGAAGCTTTCTTT.

The genes are TRBV12-3 or TRBV12-4 and TRBJ1-3, with D possibly being TRBD1 (6 bases). V dropped 11 bases and J dropped 5 bases, with 16 bases sitting between them. CDR3 size: 13 residues. CDR3 amino acids: CAAQRGLRNTIYF. CDR3 DNA: TGTGCCGCTCAGCGGGGGCTTCGAAACACCATATATTTT.

This clonotype came up a few times. The rearrangement links TRBV4-1 to TRBJ1-1; D gene uncertain. V gave up 2 bases and J gave up 5 bases, with 12 bases separating them. The CDR3 is 14 residues long. Germline V lookup: CDR1 MGHRA, CDR2 YSYEKL. The DNA for the CDR3 is TGCGCCAGCAGCCAAACGACCTACCGAACTGAAGCTTTCTTT. This encodes CASSQTTYRTEAFF.

V and J are TRBV29-1 and TRBJ2-1; D remains unclear. CDR3 length: 14 residues. Per the germline V gene, CDR1 is SQVTM and CDR2 is ANQGSEA. The ends were cut back, 6 bases at V and 10 bases at J, with 22 bases in the middle. This CDR3 reads CSVNYWTRSYEQFF. For the CDR3, the DNA is TGCAGCGTGAACTACTGGACCAGATCTTACGAGCAGTTCTTC.

The chain joins TRBV5-1 to TRBJ2-1; D might be TRBD2 (6 bases). The CDR3 sequence is 11 residues long. V was pared by 7 bases and J by 10 bases, with 12 bases between. Germline lookup yields CDR1 SGHRS and CDR2 YFSETQ. CDR3 loop: CASVGEVEQFF. CDR3 bases: TGCGCCAGCGTCGGGGAGGTCGAGCAGTTCTTC.